The text below deals with one T cell receptor beta chain. What it binds is unknown. The data were taken from a study of blood T cells in healthy people across ages. Study-level points and caveats: Age advanced and TCR beta diversity per million T cells fell, roughly linearly.

Every donor gave roughly 9.6 milliliters of peripheral blood. The CDR3 is made up of 14 amino acids. CDR1 is SGHRS and CDR2 is YFSETQ in the germline V gene. The junction had 4 bases not matched to a gene; V was cut back by 6 bases and J by 1 base. A sample-barcoded 5' primer and a J-beta primer mix were used in a second PCR of roughly 6 to 11 cycles. TCRdb fed the 5' RACE reads into MiXCR, producing one record per CDR3 protein. The sample has about 780,000 distinct CDR3 sequences, about 45% seen once; the top ten hold 15% to 20%. The TCR originated in a man at least 80 years old in good health. The sample comprised blood. The rearrangement uses TRBV5-1 and TRBJ2-3, with 8 bases identical to TRBD2. The CDR3 spells CASNSGIGTDTQYF. The CDR3 DNA sequence: TGCGCCAGCAATAGCGGGATTGGCACAGATACGCAGTATTTT.